These T cell receptor beta chains were read from a single sample in a study of cytomegalovirus exposure and HLA in healthy donors. Here immunoSEQ multiplex PCR was the method, and the copy in TCRdb shows in-frame clones only, minus some. The data hold some 95,000 clones, with approximately 80% observed a single time. The sequenced material came from PBMCs. These receptor sequences come from a woman between 40 and 50 years old in good health and CMV-seronegative. CDR3s include the opening cysteine and the closing phenylalanine or tryptophan. The D gene is left open where the match is weak. Not all rows give a size; the values are once, few, many and, for expanded clones, a class.

>TRBJ2-2|19|few|TRBV4-2|TRBD2
CASSLHRTSGGGNTGELFF
TGTGCCAGCAGCCTCCATCGGACTAGCGGGGGAGGAAACACCGGGGAGCTGTTTTTT
>TRBJ2-1|15|-|TRBV6-5|TRBD1
CASSYEDRGYNEQFF
TGTGCCAGCAGTTATGAGGACAGGGGGTACAATGAGCAGTTCTTC
>TRBJ2-7|16|-|TRBV14|-
CASSQLSGTPYYEQYF
TGTGCCAGCAGCCAATTGTCCGGGACACCCTACTACGAGCAGTACTTC
>TRBJ2-7|13|few|TRBV18|-
CASSPERYLEQYF
TGTGCCAGCTCACCGGAGAGGTACCTGGAGCAGTACTTC
>TRBJ1-5|12|-|TRBV7-2|-
CASSREFQPQHF
TGTGCCAGCAGCCGGGAGTTTCAGCCCCAGCATTTT
>TRBJ2-7|14|-|TRBV18|-
CASSPSPGSYEQYF
TGTGCCAGCTCACCCTCGCCGGGCTCCTACGAGCAGTACTTC
>TRBJ1-5|17|-|TRBV2|TRBD1
CASRMDRGRGSNQPQHF
TGTGCCAGCAGGATGGACAGGGGGCGAGGTAGCAATCAGCCCCAGCATTTT
>TRBJ1-2|14|-|TRBV28|TRBD1
CASSSGQGTNGYTF
TGTGCCAGCAGTTCGGGACAGGGGACGAATGGCTACACCTTC
>TRBJ2-3|17|-|TRBV7-9|TRBD1
CASSFPPDRGASDTQYF
TGTGCCAGCAGCTTCCCCCCCGACAGGGGGGCATCAGATACGCAGTATTTT
>TRBJ2-5|13|-|TRBV7-8|TRBD1
CASSRDRGETQYF
TGTGCCAGCAGCAGGGACAGGGGGGAGACCCAGTACTTC
>TRBJ1-5|15|-|TRBV15|TRBD1
CATSRGDRVGQPQHF
TGTGCCACCAGCAGAGGGGACAGGGTGGGTCAGCCCCAGCATTTT
>TRBJ1-5|13|-|TRBV6-5|-
CASGRGINQPQHF
TGTGCCAGCGGGCGGGGGATTAATCAGCCCCAGCATTTT
>TRBJ1-2|13|few|TRBV14|-
CASSQGRFYGYTF
TGTGCCAGCAGCCAAGGGCGGTTCTATGGCTACACCTTC
>TRBJ2-1|15|-|TRBV2|TRBD2
CASSAGLAGAYEQFF
TGTGCCAGCAGTGCGGGACTAGCGGGGGCCTATGAGCAGTTCTTC
>TRBJ1-5|17|-|TRBV7-8|TRBD1
CASSQSGQGAYNQPQHF
TGTGCCAGCAGCCAAAGTGGACAGGGGGCGTACAATCAGCCCCAGCATTTT
>TRBJ2-1|16|-|TRBV12-5|-
CASGLTSGTPYNEQFF
TGTGCTAGTGGCCTTACATCCGGGACACCCTACAATGAGCAGTTCTTC
>TRBJ2-7|16|-|TRBV5-1|TRBD1
CASTLTAGTGIYEQYF
TGCGCCAGCACCTTAACTGCCGGGACAGGGATCTACGAGCAGTACTTC
>TRBJ2-1|11|once|TRBV20-1|-
CSASGYNEQFF
TGCAGTGCTAGCGGTTACAATGAGCAGTTCTTC
>TRBJ2-6|14|-|TRBV5-6|-
CASSPGGGANVLTF
TGTGCCAGCAGCCCGGGGGGCGGGGCCAACGTCCTGACTTTC
>TRBJ1-2|15|-|TRBV9|-
CASSVLGQGLEGYTF
TGTGCCAGCAGCGTCCTGGGGCAGGGTCTAGAAGGCTACACCTTC
>TRBJ1-5|15|-|TRBV27|-
CASSLSAGSNQPQHF
TGTGCCAGCAGCCTATCAGCGGGAAGCAATCAGCCCCAGCATTTT
>TRBJ1-6|16|-|TRBV7-2|-
CASSFFAGINNSPLHF
TGTGCCAGCAGCTTTTTTGCAGGGATAAATAATTCACCCCTCCACTTT
>TRBJ2-6|17|few|TRBV19|-
CASGQTGLSSGANVLTF
TGTGCCAGTGGCCAGACAGGACTGAGCTCTGGGGCCAACGTCCTGACTTTC
>TRBJ1-4|11|-|TRBV30|-
CARGAKEKLFF
TGTGCCCGTGGGGCAAAAGAAAAACTGTTTTTT
>TRBJ1-1|15|-|TRBV5-4|-
CASSAQQGRGTEAFF
TGTGCCAGCAGCGCTCAACAGGGAAGGGGAACTGAAGCTTTCTTT
>TRBJ2-1|15|once|TRBV6-1|TRBD1
CASSETDRGRDEQFF
TGTGCCAGCAGTGAAACGGACAGGGGTCGGGATGAGCAGTTCTTC
>TRBJ2-7|14|-|TRBV2|TRBD1
CASSEGTGPYEQYF
TGTGCCAGCAGTGAAGGGACAGGACCCTACGAGCAGTACTTC
>TRBJ2-7|15|-|TRBV4-3|-
CASSQVGANTYEQYF
TGCGCCAGCAGCCAAGTGGGGGCGAATACCTACGAGCAGTACTTC
>TRBJ2-1|15|-|TRBV7-3|TRBD2
CASSMGLAGDNEQFF
TGTGCCAGCAGCATGGGACTAGCGGGGGACAATGAGCAGTTCTTC
>TRBJ2-7|17|few|TRBV5-6|TRBD2
CASSLWLGGGANYEQYF
TGTGCCAGCAGCTTGTGGCTGGGCGGGGGGGCCAACTACGAGCAGTACTTC
>TRBJ1-4|15|-|TRBV5-8|-
CASSLGATANEKLFF
TGTGCCAGCAGCTTGGGGGCCACCGCTAATGAAAAACTGTTTTTT
>TRBJ1-1|12|few|TRBV19|-
CASRSTRAEAFF
TGTGCCAGTAGGTCAACGAGGGCTGAAGCTTTCTTT
>TRBJ1-1|13|-|TRBV6-5|TRBD1
CASSYSMGQMSFF
TGTGCCAGCAGTTATTCGATGGGACAGATGTCTTTCTTT
>TRBJ1-2|13|-|TRBV6-5|-
CASSETANYGYTF
TGTGCCAGCAGCGAGACAGCTAACTATGGCTACACCTTC
>TRBJ1-6|18|-|TRBV4-1|-
CASSQSSAGARGNSPLHF
TGCGCCAGCAGCCAATCCTCGGCGGGGGCGCGAGGTAATTCACCCCTCCACTTT
>TRBJ2-7|13|-|TRBV7-8|TRBD2
CASSPGRPYEQYF
TGTGCCAGCAGCCCCGGGAGGCCTTACGAGCAGTACTTC
>TRBJ2-5|13|once|TRBV11-1|-
CASSRGNQETQYF
TGTGCCAGCAGCCGCGGCAACCAAGAGACCCAGTACTTC
>TRBJ1-4|15|-|TRBV5-1|-
CASSLGGLTNEKLFF
TGCGCCAGCAGCTTGGGAGGGTTAACTAATGAAAAACTGTTTTTT
>TRBJ1-4|14|-|TRBV5-1|TRBD1
CASSLEGGIEKLFF
TGCGCCAGCAGCTTGGAAGGGGGCATCGAAAAACTGTTTTTT
>TRBJ1-5|16|-|TRBV7-8|-
CASSLKDTQRGQPQHF
TGTGCCAGCAGCTTAAAGGACACCCAACGAGGTCAGCCCCAGCATTTT
>TRBJ1-2|13|-|TRBV5-8|-
CASSFTVPDGYTF
TGTGCCAGCAGCTTCACAGTACCGGATGGCTACACCTTC
>TRBJ2-7|15|-|TRBV5-1|-
CASSLLPSEGVEQYF
TGCGCCAGCAGCTTGTTACCTAGCGAAGGAGTCGAGCAGTACTTC
>TRBJ1-1|15|-|TRBV6-1|-
CASSPEGLKNTEAFF
TGTGCCAGCAGCCCAGAGGGACTGAAGAACACTGAAGCTTTCTTT
>TRBJ2-5|15|-|TRBV5-6|TRBD1
CASSRTDRVVETQYF
TGTGCCAGCAGCCGAACTGACAGGGTGGTAGAGACCCAGTACTTC
>TRBJ1-1|15|-|TRBV6-6|-
CASSSRGWENTEAFF
TGTGCCAGCAGTTCCCGGGGTTGGGAGAACACTGAAGCTTTCTTT
>TRBJ1-3|12|-|TRBV6-5|-
CASSSTLNTIYF
TGTGCCAGCAGTTCGACTTTGAACACCATATATTTT